This T cell receptor (beta chain) appears in the sequencing data of a study of cytomegalovirus exposure and HLA in healthy donors. General study results and limits: Highly shared sequence variants in one cluster were likely a sequencing artifact.

Worth noting for this clone: No antigen is known for it.

This CDR3 comprises 13 residues. The germline CDR1 and CDR2 sequences are MNHEY and SVGAGI. The V segment lost 2 bases and the J segment 13 bases; nucleotides outside the gene matches: 4. PCR amplification relied on 60 Vbeta primers (plus 13 Jbeta primers). Sequencing used immunoSEQ multiplex PCR; TCRdb keeps in-frame clones, though not all of them. The sample holds 100,000 to 150,000 clones, roughly 15% seen once. Sequencing was done on a sample of PBMCs. The genes are TRBV6-5 and TRBJ1-6; TRBD1 aligns across 8 bases. The TCR comes from a female donor in good health and CMV-seropositive. CDR3 DNA sequence: TGTGCCAGCAGTTACCTCGACAGGGGTCCCCTCCACTTT. Translating gives CASSYLDRGPLHF.